What follows is one T cell receptor beta chain and its context. A read error may account for a junction end that differs from germline. The data are from a study of technical replicates of blood from a few donors. CDR3 length equals 14 residues. CDR1 and CDR2 from the germline V gene are MNHEY and SMNVEV (reference sequence). The assay was immunoSEQ multiplex PCR, and TCRdb's table has in-frame clones only and misses some. The table shows tens of thousands of clones, with around 89% occurring only once. The material sequenced was PBMCs. The V gene is TRBV27, the J gene TRBJ2-5, with 8 bases matching TRBD2. The source of this sequence is a human donor in good health. Some clones in this sample may be carry-over from other donors' samples. The CDR3, as DNA: TGTGCCAGCGGTTTTCTGGGACTAGGGGAGACCCAGTACTTC. Translation: CASGFLGLGETQYF.